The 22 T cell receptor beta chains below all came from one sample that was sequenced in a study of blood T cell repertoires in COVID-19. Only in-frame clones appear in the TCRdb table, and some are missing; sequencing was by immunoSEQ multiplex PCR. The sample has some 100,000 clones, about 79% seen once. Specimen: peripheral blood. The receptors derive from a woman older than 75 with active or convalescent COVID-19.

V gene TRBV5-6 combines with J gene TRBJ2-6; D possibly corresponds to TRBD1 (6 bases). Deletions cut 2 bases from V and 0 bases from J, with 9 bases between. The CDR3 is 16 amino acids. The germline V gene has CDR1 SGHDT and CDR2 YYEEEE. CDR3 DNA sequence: TGTGCCAGCAGCTTTACAGGGAACTCTGGGGCCAACGTCCTGACTTTC. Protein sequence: CASSFTGNSGANVLTF.

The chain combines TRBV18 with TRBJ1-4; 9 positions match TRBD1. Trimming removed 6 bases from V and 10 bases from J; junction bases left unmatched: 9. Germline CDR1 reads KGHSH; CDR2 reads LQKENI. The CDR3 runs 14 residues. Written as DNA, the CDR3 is TGTGCCAGCTCGCCAGACAGGGGGGTCGGAAAACTGTTTTTT. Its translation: CASSPDRGVGKLFF.

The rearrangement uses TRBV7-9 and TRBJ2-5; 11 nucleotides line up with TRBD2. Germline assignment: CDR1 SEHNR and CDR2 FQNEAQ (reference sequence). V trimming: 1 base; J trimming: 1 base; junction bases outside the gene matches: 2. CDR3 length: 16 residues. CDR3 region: CASSLDLAGGQETQYF. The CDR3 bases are TGTGCCAGCAGCTTAGACCTAGCGGGAGGCCAAGAGACCCAGTACTTC.

In DNA form, the CDR3 reads TGTGCCATCAGACTAATCATGAACACTGAAGCTTTCTTT. Protein product: CAIRLIMNTEAFF. This rearrangement joins TRBV10-3 to TRBJ1-1; no firm D call. V lost 6 bases to trimming and J lost 0 bases, with 8 bases between them. CDR3 size: 13 residues. Germline CDR1 ENHRY, CDR2 SYGVKD.

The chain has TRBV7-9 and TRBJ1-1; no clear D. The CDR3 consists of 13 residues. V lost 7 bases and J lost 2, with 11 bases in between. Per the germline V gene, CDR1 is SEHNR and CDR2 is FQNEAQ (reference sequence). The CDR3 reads CASTRGENTEAFF. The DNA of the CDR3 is TGTGCCAGCACCCGAGGAGAAAACACTGAAGCTTTCTTT. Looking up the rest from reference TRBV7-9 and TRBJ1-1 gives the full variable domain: DTGVSQNPRHKITKRGQNVTFRCDPISEHNRLYWYRQTLGQGPEFLTYFQNEAQLEKSRLLSDRFSAERPKGSFSTLEIQRTEQGDSAMYLCASTRGENTEAFFGQGTRLTVV.

CDR3 nucleotide sequence: TGTGCCACCAACCGTGGGGGCCCAAGCTCCTACAATGAGCAGTTCTTC. The encoded protein is CATNRGGPSSYNEQFF. The chain has TRBV3-1 (or the pseudogene TRBV3-2) and TRBJ2-1, with a weak D call TRBD1 (6 bases). V dropped 10 bases and J dropped 0 bases, with 19 bases sitting between them. Germline V CDR1 and CDR2: LGHDT, YNNKEL (reference sequence). CDR3 size: 16 residues.

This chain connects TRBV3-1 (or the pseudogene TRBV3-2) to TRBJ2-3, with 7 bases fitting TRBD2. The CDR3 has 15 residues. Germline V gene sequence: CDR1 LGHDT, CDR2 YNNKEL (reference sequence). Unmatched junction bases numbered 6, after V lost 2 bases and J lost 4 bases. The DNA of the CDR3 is TGTGCCAGCAGCCAACCCGGGGGGAACGCAGATACGCAGTATTTT. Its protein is CASSQPGGNADTQYF.

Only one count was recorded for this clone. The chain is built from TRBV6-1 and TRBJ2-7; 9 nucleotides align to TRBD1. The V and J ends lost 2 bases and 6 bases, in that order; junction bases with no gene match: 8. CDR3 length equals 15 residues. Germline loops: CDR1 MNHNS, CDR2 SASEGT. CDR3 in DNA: TGTGCCAGCAGTGAAACGACAGGGGGATTGATCGAGCAGTACTTC. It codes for CASSETTGGLIEQYF.

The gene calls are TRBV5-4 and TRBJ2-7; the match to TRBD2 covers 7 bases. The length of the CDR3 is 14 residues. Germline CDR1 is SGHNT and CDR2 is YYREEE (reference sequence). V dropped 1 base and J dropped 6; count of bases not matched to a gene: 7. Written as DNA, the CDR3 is TGTGCCAGCAGCTTGATCGGGGGAGGGGTCGAGCAGTACTTC. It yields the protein CASSLIGGGVEQYF.

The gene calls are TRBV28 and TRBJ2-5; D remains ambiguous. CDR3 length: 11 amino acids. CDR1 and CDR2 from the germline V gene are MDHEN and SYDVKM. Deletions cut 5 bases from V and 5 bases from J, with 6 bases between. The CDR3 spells CASSPRETQYF. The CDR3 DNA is TGTGCCAGCAGTCCGAGGGAGACCCAGTACTTC.

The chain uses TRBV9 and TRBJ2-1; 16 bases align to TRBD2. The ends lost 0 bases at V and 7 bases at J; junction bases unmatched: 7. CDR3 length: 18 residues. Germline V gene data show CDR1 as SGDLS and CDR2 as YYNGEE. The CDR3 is CASSVGGLAGGPRNEQFF. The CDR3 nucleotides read TGTGCCAGCAGCGTAGGGGGACTAGCGGGAGGGCCCAGGAATGAGCAGTTCTTC.

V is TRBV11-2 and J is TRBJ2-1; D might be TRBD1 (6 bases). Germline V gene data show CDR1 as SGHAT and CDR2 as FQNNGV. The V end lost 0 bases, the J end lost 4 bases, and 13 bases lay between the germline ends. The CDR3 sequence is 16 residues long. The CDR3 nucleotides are TGTGCCAGCAGCTTAGATGGGACAATAGCGTACAATGAGCAGTTCTTC. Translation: CASSLDGTIAYNEQFF.

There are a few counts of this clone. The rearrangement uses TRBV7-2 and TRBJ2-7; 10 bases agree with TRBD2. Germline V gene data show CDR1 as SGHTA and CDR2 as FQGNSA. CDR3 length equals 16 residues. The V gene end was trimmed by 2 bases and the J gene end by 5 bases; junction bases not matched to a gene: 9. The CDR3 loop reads CASSLISTSGNNEQYF. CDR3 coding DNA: TGTGCCAGCAGCTTAATCTCCACTAGCGGGAACAACGAGCAGTACTTC.

The CDR3 spells CASSRQGDGDTQYF. In DNA, the CDR3 is TGTGCCAGTAGTCGACAGGGGGATGGAGATACGCAGTATTTT. The J gene is TRBJ2-3, the V gene TRBV19; 9 nucleotides agree with TRBD1. Losses at the gene ends were 5 bases for V and 5 bases for J; bases not matched to a gene: 5. Germline V gene sequence: CDR1 LNHDA, CDR2 SQIVND (reference sequence). The CDR3 consists of 14 residues.

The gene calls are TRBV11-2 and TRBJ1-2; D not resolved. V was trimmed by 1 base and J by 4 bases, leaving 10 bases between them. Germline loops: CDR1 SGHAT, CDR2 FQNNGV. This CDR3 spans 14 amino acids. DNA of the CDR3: TGTGCCAGCAGCTTAGCGGTAGGGAGCTATGGCTACACCTTC. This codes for CASSLAVGSYGYTF.

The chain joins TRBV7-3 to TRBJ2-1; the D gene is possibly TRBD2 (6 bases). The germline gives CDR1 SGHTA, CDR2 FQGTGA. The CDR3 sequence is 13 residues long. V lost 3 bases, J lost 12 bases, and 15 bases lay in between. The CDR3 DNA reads TGTGCCAGCAGCTTCCGGGTAGCGGAACGGCAGTTCTTC. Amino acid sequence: CASSFRVAERQFF.

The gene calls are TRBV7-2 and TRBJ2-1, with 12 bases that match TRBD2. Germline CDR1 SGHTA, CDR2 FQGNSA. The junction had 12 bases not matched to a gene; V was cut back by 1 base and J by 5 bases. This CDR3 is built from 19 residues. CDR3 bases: TGTGCCAGCAGCTTAGTAATTTCGCTAGCGGGAGGGCGGGACAATGAGCAGTTCTTC. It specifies CASSLVISLAGGRDNEQFF.

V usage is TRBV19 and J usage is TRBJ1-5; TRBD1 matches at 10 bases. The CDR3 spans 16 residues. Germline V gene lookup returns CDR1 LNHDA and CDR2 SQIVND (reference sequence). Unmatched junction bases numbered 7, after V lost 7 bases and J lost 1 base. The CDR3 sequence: CASTRQGARSNQPQHF. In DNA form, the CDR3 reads TGTGCCAGTACCCGACAGGGGGCCCGGAGCAATCAGCCCCAGCATTTT.

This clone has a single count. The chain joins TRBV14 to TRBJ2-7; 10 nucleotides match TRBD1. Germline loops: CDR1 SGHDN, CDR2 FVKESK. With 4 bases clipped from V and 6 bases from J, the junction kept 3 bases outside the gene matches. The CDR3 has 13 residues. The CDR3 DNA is TGTGCCAGCAGCCCCGGGACAGGGGCCGAGCAGTACTTC. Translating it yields CASSPGTGAEQYF.

The CDR3 bases are TGTGCCAGCAGCTTAGAGGCGGGGACAGGGTTTAATGAGCAGTTCTTC. The encoded protein is CASSLEAGTGFNEQFF. V is TRBV7-8 and J is TRBJ2-1, with 9 bases identical to TRBD1. The CDR3 is made up of 16 amino acids. In germline, CDR1 is SGHVS, CDR2 FQNEAQ. The V segment lost 1 base and the J segment 7 bases; nucleotides outside the gene matches: 8.

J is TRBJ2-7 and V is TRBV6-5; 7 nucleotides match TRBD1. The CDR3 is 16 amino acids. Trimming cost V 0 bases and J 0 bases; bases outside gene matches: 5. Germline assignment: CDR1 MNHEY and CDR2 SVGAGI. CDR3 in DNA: TGTGCCAGCAGTTACTCCGGACAGGTCTCCTCCTACGAGCAGTACTTC. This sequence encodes CASSYSGQVSSYEQYF.

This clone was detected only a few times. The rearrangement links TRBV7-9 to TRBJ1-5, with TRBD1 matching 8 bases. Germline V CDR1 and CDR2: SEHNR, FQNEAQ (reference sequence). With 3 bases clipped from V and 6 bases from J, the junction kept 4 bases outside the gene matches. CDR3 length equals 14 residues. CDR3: CASSFTGGAQPQHF. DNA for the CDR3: TGTGCCAGCAGCTTTACAGGGGGGGCTCAGCCCCAGCATTTT.